This T cell receptor beta chain was documented in a study of regulatory T cells in long-lasting Graves disease. The TCR beta library used iRepertoire HTBI primers with Arm-PCR amplification of CDR3. TCRdb redid the calling of the multiplex PCR reads with MiXCR, one entry per CDR3 protein. The sample lists 400,000 to 450,000 distinct CDR3 sequences, 23% seen once, with around 24% in the top ten. The CDR3 sequence is 14 residues long. Trimming removed 6 bases at V and 2 bases at J, with 14 bases between. The germline CDR1 and CDR2 sequences are LNHDA and SQIVND (reference sequence). A few counts support this clonotype. Time point noted: persistent/refractory GD, antithyroid drugs over 5 years with positive TRAb. Researchers made the TCR library from RNA that was extracted from PBMCs.

This material consisted of peripheral blood mononuclear cells (PBMCs), taken when the disease was refractory, from a patient treated with antithyroid drugs. This sequence originates from a female donor with Graves disease. The gene calls are TRBV19 and TRBJ2-7; D gene ambiguous. The CDR3 bases are TGTGCCAGTAGCCGGACGGGTTTGCCCTACGAGCAGTACTTC. It specifies CASSRTGLPYEQYF.